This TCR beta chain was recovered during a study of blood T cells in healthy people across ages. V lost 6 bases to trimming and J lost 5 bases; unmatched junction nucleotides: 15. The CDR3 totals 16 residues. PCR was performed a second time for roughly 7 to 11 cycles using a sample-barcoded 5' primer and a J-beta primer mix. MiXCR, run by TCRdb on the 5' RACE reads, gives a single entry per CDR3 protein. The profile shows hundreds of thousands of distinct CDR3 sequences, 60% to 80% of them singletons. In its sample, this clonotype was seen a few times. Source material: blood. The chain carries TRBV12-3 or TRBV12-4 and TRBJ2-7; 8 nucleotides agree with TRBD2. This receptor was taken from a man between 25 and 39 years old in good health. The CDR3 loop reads CASSSGGTWRGDEQYF. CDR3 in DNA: TGTGCCAGCAGCAGCGGGGGAACCTGGCGCGGTGACGAGCAGTACTTC.